The TCR beta chain described here comes from a study of identical twins (dated by TCRdb to 2015 to 2016). Broadly, across the study: To test whether fetal clonotypes persist, this study deep-sequenced TCR alpha and beta repertoires from monozygotic twins, from unrelated adults of various ages, and from cord blood. To rule out contamination, the twin experiments were replicated at different times with different library preparation protocols.

Library preparation was by 5' RACE. The sequencer was an Illumina HiSeq 2000. Template switching introduced a universal primer binding site; the final cDNA contained a unique molecular identifier, enabling accurate counting of TCR cDNA molecules. Specific primers in the conserved constant-segment region were used to synthesize first-strand cDNA for TCR alpha and beta chains. To control for contamination, each cDNA library was double barcoded with a SMART-Mk sample barcode plus Illumina barcodes. TruSeq adapter sequences, together with Illumina sample barcodes, were added in two successive PCR steps. Sequencing of the TCR alpha and beta cDNA libraries was done on the Illumina HiSeq platform using custom primers. In the authors' own workflow: Unique molecular identifiers were extracted from raw reads with MiGEC, and CDR3 positions were determined with MiXCR. Recombination models were inferred per individual with the repgenHMM and IGoR tools using an EM algorithm. Shared clonotypes were analyzed with the tcR package in R, and sharing was normalized by the product of cloneset sizes. To study raw recombination without the effects of thymic and clonal selection, out-of-frame nonproductive sequences were analyzed. TCRdb itself trimmed the public reads at Q25 with fastp, ran MiXCR and retained productive beta chains. Identical CDR3 proteins give one entry, which carries the most common genes and DNA. These V and J calls originate from TCRdb's pipeline instead of the authors' own analysis. In all, the sample holds about 530,000 distinct CDR3 sequences, and under 25% of those were seen once. The ten largest clonotypes hold approximately 0.49% of the sample.

Notes on this clonotype: Its antigen remains unidentified. Base qualities are not provided; no much larger clone lies one nucleotide away.

Only healthy Caucasian donors were included. Three pairs of female monozygotic twins, all aged roughly 18 to 29 years, made up the twin cohort. Positive isolation kits from Invitrogen were used to isolate the CD4+ and CD8+ T cell populations. Overall study outcomes, separate from this receptor: Invariant T cells such as MAIT and iNKT could partly confound zero-insertion analyses, though diverse VJ usage argued against this for most clonotypes. Fewer insertions were carried by abundant cord blood beta clonotypes; a weaker similar trend was observed in young adult naive repertoires, while no such trend was observed in memory repertoires. Recombination models systematically underestimated out-of-frame TCR alpha sharing in monozygotic twins but agreed with sharing between unrelated individuals. Compared with coincidental sharing between unrelated individuals, an excess of low generation-probability sequences was observed among out-of-frame TCR alpha sequences shared between twins. In beta out-of-frame sequences, excess twin sharing was weaker, because having fewer shared sequences lowered the signal-to-noise ratio. Because the same donors could not be followed over many years, the conclusions relied on cross-sectional statistical analysis.

The germline V gene (reference sequence) yields MNHEY for CDR1 and SMNVEV for CDR2. Including the terminal cysteine and phenylalanine, the CDR3 comprises 16 residues. Left in the record is the CDR3 DNA by itself, 48 bases read in frame from the first base. V has 4 bases trimmed and J has 3 bases trimmed; junction bases matching no gene number 7. This same sample was also taken into another study, of yellow fever vaccine responses in identical twins. The other study reports the following: The T cell response to vaccination in identical twins was reported by the authors to appear partly convergent and partly personalized. The study precisely tracked vaccine-responding T cell clones in identical twins.

This receptor was taken from a woman aged 18-29 years in good health. The rearranged segments are TRBV27 and TRBJ2-7, with 12 bases aligning to TRBD2. Sequenced sample: CD4+ T cells sorted from blood. The sequence in DNA is TGTGCCAGCAGTTCCCTACTAGCGGGAGGTAACTACGAGCAGTACTTC. This is translated as CASSSLLAGGNYEQYF.